The 24 T cell receptor beta chains below come from one sample, sequenced in a study of cytomegalovirus exposure and HLA in healthy donors. TCRdb's copy holds only in-frame clones and misses some; the assay was immunoSEQ multiplex PCR. The sample has more than 250,000 clones; about nine tenths are singletons. Material for sequencing was PBMCs. The receptors were gathered from a woman in her 30s in good health and CMV-seronegative.

Of note for this clone: This sample includes further DNA sequences coding for the same CDR3. This chain uses TRBV29-1 with TRBJ2-7; 7 bases are shared with TRBD1. Germline V gene sequence: CDR1 SQVTM, CDR2 ANQGSEA. This CDR3 contains 13 residues. After removal of 1 base from V and 3 bases from J, the junction contained 3 bases not matched to a gene. CDR3 residues: CSVEGQGNYEQYF. In DNA form, the CDR3 reads TGCAGCGTTGAAGGACAGGGAAACTACGAGCAGTACTTC.

CDR3 in amino acids: CASSQQGFLDMNTEAFF. CDR3 coding DNA: TGTGCCAGCAGCCAGCAGGGGTTTCTAGACATGAACACTGAAGCTTTCTTT. The chain has TRBV14 and TRBJ1-1; D is perhaps TRBD1 (6 bases). CDR3 length: 17 amino acids. Germline loops: CDR1 SGHDN, CDR2 FVKESK. V lost 3 bases to trimming and J lost 0 bases, with 17 bases between them.

The V call is TRBV27, the J call TRBJ2-3; D gene ambiguous. CDR1 is MNHEY and CDR2 is SMNVEV in the germline V gene (reference sequence). V gave up 1 base and J gave up 2 bases, with 10 bases separating them. CDR3 length equals 15 residues. CDR3: CASSLFPGSTDTQYF. The DNA of the CDR3 is TGTGCCAGCAGTTTATTTCCTGGGTCCACAGATACGCAGTATTTT.

This chain joins TRBV4-2 and TRBJ2-5, with unresolved D. Germline CDR1 reads LGHNA; CDR2 reads YNFKEQ. Trimming stripped 0 bases from V and 1 base from J, with 18 bases between. CDR3 length equals 18 residues. CDR3: CASSQDPPVAGAQETQYF. The CDR3 nucleotides are TGTGCCAGCAGCCAAGACCCGCCGGTCGCAGGAGCCCAAGAGACCCAGTACTTC.

This chain joins TRBV27 and TRBJ2-3; a weak D match, TRBD2 (7 bases). Germline CDR1 MNHEY, CDR2 SMNVEV (reference sequence). This CDR3 is 16 amino acids long. Trimming pared 5 bases from V and 0 bases from J, leaving 15 bases between. The CDR3 DNA follows: TGTGCCAGCAGTGCCTGGGGGGGGCAGAGCACAGATACGCAGTATTTT. Its protein product is CASSAWGGQSTDTQYF.

This clone was observed a few times. The chain recombines TRBV27 with TRBJ1-2; possibly TRBD1 for D (5 bases). V shed 1 base and J shed 6 bases, with 9 bases lying between them. Per germline, CDR1 MNHEY and CDR2 SMNVEV (reference sequence). The CDR3 loop spans 13 amino acids. The CDR3 DNA is TGTGCCAGCAGTTTATTCGGGGCGGATGGCTACACCTTC. Protein sequence: CASSLFGADGYTF.

This chain connects TRBV7-9 to TRBJ2-1; D is unclear. In germline, CDR1 is SEHNR, CDR2 FQNEAQ (reference sequence). The CDR3 is made up of 15 amino acids. V shed 2 bases and J shed 0 bases, with 8 bases lying between them. The CDR3 DNA sequence: TGTGCCAGCAGCTTAAGCAAGAGCTCCTACAATGAGCAGTTCTTC. This encodes CASSLSKSSYNEQFF.

The chain joins TRBV27 to TRBJ1-5, with D perhaps TRBD1 (5 bases). V was shortened by 5 bases and J by 7 bases, with 15 bases between the two germline ends. In germline, CDR1 is MNHEY, CDR2 SMNVEV (reference sequence). This CDR3 comprises 14 residues. The CDR3 nucleotides are TGTGCCAGCAGTCAACACACGGGGGAGCAGCCCCAGCATTTT. This sequence encodes CASSQHTGEQPQHF.

J is TRBJ2-3 and V is TRBV5-4; possibly TRBD2 for D (5 bases). The CDR3 is 14 amino acids. V lost 3 bases and J 2 bases, leaving 10 bases between the germline ends. Germline V lookup: CDR1 SGHNT, CDR2 YYREEE (reference sequence). The CDR3 region has the DNA TGTGCCAGCAGCTCGGAGGCAACCACAGATACGCAGTATTTT. As protein: CASSSEATTDTQYF. The entire variable domain, with the rest obtained from reference TRBV5-4 and TRBJ2-3, is as follows: ETGVTQSPTHLIKTRGQQVTLRCSSQSGHNTVSWYQQALGQGPQFIFQYYREEENGRGNFPPRFSGLQFPNYSSELNVNALELDDSALYLCASSSEATTDTQYFGPGTRLTVL.

The chain joins TRBV28 to TRBJ2-7; D remains ambiguous. Trimming cost V 5 bases and J 5 bases, with 7 bases left between them. This CDR3 region has 11 residues. CDR1 is MDHEN, CDR2 SYDVKM, per germline. The CDR3 loop is CASSLSDEQYF. CDR3 nucleotides: TGTGCCAGCAGTCTGTCGGACGAGCAGTACTTC.

CDR3 nucleotide sequence: TGTGCCAGCAGTCCACGGGGGGGAGGGCGGACAGATACGCAGTATTTT. Translating it yields CASSPRGGGRTDTQYF. The genes are TRBV25-1 and TRBJ2-3; 8 bases are shared with TRBD2. With V trimmed by 5 bases and J by 3 bases, 10 bases remained unmatched. This CDR3 region has 16 residues. In germline, CDR1 is MGHDK, CDR2 SYGVNS.

This chain links TRBV6-6 with TRBJ2-5, with unresolved D. V dropped 6 bases and J dropped 5 bases, with 10 bases sitting between them. Germline-derived CDR1 and CDR2 are MNHNY and SVGAGI (reference sequence). CDR3 length: 12 residues. CDR3 residues: CASSNNLETQYF. In DNA, the CDR3 is TGTGCCAGCAGCAACAATCTGGAGACCCAGTACTTC.

The chain recombines TRBV12-5 with TRBJ2-2; 13 nucleotides match TRBD2. J gave up 7 bases and V 7 bases, and 12 bases lay outside the gene matches. The germline CDR1 and CDR2 sequences are LGHNT and FRNRAP. The length of the CDR3 is 17 residues. DNA of the CDR3: TGTGCTAGTGCCCCAGGAGGACTAGCGGGAGATCACGGGGAGCTGTTTTTT. Encoded protein: CASAPGGLAGDHGELFF.

The genes are TRBV13 and TRBJ1-2; perhaps TRBD1 as D (6 bases). The CDR3 extends over 15 amino acids. Trimming removed 0 bases at V and 8 bases at J, with 16 bases between. Germline V lookup: CDR1 PRHDT, CDR2 FYEKMQ (reference sequence). For the CDR3, the DNA is TGTGCCAGCAGCTTAGGCGGGGGACAAGGGGGAGGCTACACCTTC. Protein: CASSLGGGQGGGYTF.

In DNA, the CDR3 is TGTGCCAGCAGCCCGCTCGGGATCAGCGGGAGGCAGGAGACCCAGTACTTC. This sequence encodes CASSPLGISGRQETQYF. The chain recombines TRBV11-1 with TRBJ2-5, with 9 bases lining up with TRBD2. Germline CDR1 SGHAT, CDR2 FQDESV (reference sequence). Germline trimming cut 5 bases from V and 5 bases from J; bases unmatched to any gene: 15. The CDR3 is 17 residues long.

The genes are TRBV18 and TRBJ1-2; 9 bases align to TRBD1. CDR1 is KGHSH, CDR2 LQKENI, per germline. This CDR3 has 16 amino acids. V gave up 3 bases and J gave up 3 bases; unmatched junction bases: 8. As DNA, the CDR3 is TGTGCCAGCTCACCCCCAAGGGACAGGGTCGACTATGGCTACACCTTC. The encoded protein is CASSPPRDRVDYGYTF.

The V call is TRBV5-1, the J call TRBJ2-2, with D perhaps TRBD1 or TRBD2 (6 bases each). Trimming pared 4 bases from V and 5 bases from J, leaving 15 bases between. CDR1 is SGHRS, CDR2 YFSETQ, per germline. The CDR3 spans 15 residues. CDR3 DNA sequence: TGCGCCAGCAGCCGGAGGGGGGAGCGAACCGGGGAGCTGTTTTTT. This translates into CASSRRGERTGELFF.

The CDR3 DNA reads TGTGCCAGCAGCGGGGGACTCGACTACAATGAGCAGTTCTTC. Translation gives CASSGGLDYNEQFF. The chain has TRBV5-4 and TRBJ2-1; D might be TRBD2 (6 bases). Per the germline V gene, CDR1 is SGHNT and CDR2 is YYREEE (reference sequence). The CDR3 totals 14 residues. V was pared by 4 bases and J by 3 bases, with 11 bases between.

This rearrangement joins TRBV6-5 to TRBJ2-1; D is unclear. V lost 5 bases and J lost 2, with 7 bases in between. CDR3 length: 13 residues. Germline V lookup: CDR1 MNHEY, CDR2 SVGAGI. The CDR3 region is CASSPTAYNEQFF. CDR3 coding DNA: TGTGCCAGCAGTCCTACTGCCTACAATGAGCAGTTCTTC.

The chain is built from TRBV6-1 and TRBJ2-3, with D perhaps being TRBD1 or TRBD2 (5 bases each). The CDR3 totals 14 residues. Germline values: CDR1 MNHNS, CDR2 SASEGT. Trimming took off 4 bases at V and 5 bases at J, with 13 bases between the two ends. This CDR3 reads CASSAGTAKDTQYF. CDR3 DNA: TGTGCCAGCAGTGCCGGGACCGCGAAAGATACGCAGTATTTT.

Only one count was recorded for this clone. This chain joins TRBV7-8 and TRBJ2-7; TRBD2 matches at 8 bases. Per the germline V gene, CDR1 is SGHVS and CDR2 is FQNEAQ. This CDR3 has 13 residues. With V trimmed by 8 bases and J by 3 bases, 6 bases remained unmatched. The CDR3 DNA is TGTGCCAGCTGGGGACTAGAGGGCTACGAGCAGTACTTC. It yields the protein CASWGLEGYEQYF.

The V call is TRBV6-6, the J call TRBJ2-1, with 15 bases identical to TRBD2. Germline V lookup: CDR1 MNHNY, CDR2 SVGAGI (reference sequence). The CDR3 length is 15 residues. V shed 2 bases, J shed 12 bases, and the junction held 5 bases outside the gene matches. The CDR3 loop is CASSYRGLAGGPQFF. The CDR3 bases are TGTGCCAGCAGTTACCGCGGACTAGCGGGAGGGCCGCAGTTCTTC.

The chain links TRBV27 to TRBJ2-1, with 15 nucleotides matching TRBD2. The CDR3 has 16 amino acids. Germline V gives CDR1 MNHEY, CDR2 SMNVEV (reference sequence). After removal of 7 bases from V and 6 bases from J, the junction contained 7 bases not matched to a gene. The chain's CDR3 is CASTPRTSGRANEQFF. The CDR3 DNA is TGTGCCAGCACCCCCCGGACTAGCGGGAGGGCCAATGAGCAGTTCTTC.

This chain connects TRBV19 to TRBJ2-7; 11 positions agree with TRBD2. Per germline, CDR1 LNHDA and CDR2 SQIVND (reference sequence). The CDR3 spans 14 residues. With V trimmed by 5 bases and J by 3 bases, 3 bases remained unmatched. The CDR3 spells CASSPGTSGYEQYF. The CDR3 region has the DNA TGTGCCAGTAGTCCCGGGACTAGCGGCTACGAGCAGTACTTC.